The rows below give T cell receptor beta chains drawn from one sample of a study of CD8+CD57+ T cells in acquired aplastic anemia. TCRdb analysed the reads with MiXCR anew, one entry per CDR3 protein. The table includes 250,000 to 350,000 distinct CDR3 sequences, 50% to 70% detected once. The specimen was sorted CD4+, CD8+, or CD8+CD57+ T cells (not recorded which) from PBMCs. Receptors were obtained from a human donor with severe aplastic anemia or a healthy control (not recorded which). Both conserved end residues are part of each CDR3. The D gene is left open where the match is weak. Clone size is shown for a subset of rows, as once, few, many or a class of expanded clone.

15	NA	NA	TRBV20-1	TRBJ2-7	CSARESRGAAYEQYF	TGCAGTGCTAGAGAATCAAGGGGGGCTGCCTACGAGCAGTACTTC
15	once	TRBD1	TRBV14	TRBJ2-5	CASSPGTGPPETQYF	TGTGCCAGCAGCCCCGGGACAGGGCCCCCGGAGACCCAGTACTTC
15	NA	NA	TRBV24-1	TRBJ2-3	CATSDDSVSTDTQYF	TGTGCCACCAGTGATGATAGCGTAAGCACAGATACGCAGTATTTT
16	NA	NA	TRBV15	TRBJ2-3	CATSRDPDSLSSTQYF	TGTGCCACCAGCAGAGATCCGGACAGCCTTTCTTCAACGCAGTATTTT
13	NA	NA	TRBV7-8	TRBJ2-7	CASSFDWSYEQYF	TGTGCCAGCAGCTTTGACTGGTCCTACGAGCAGTACTTC
16	NA	TRBD1	TRBV4-1	TRBJ1-4	CASSRSGTGFGEKLFF	TGCGCCAGCAGCCGTTCCGGGACAGGGTTCGGTGAAAAACTGTTTTTT
13	many	TRBD1	TRBV3-1	TRBJ1-2	CASSRTGEYGYTF	TGTGCCAGCAGCCGGACAGGGGAATATGGCTACACCTTC
15	few	NA	TRBV18	TRBJ2-1	CASSPRVGDLGEQFF	TGTGCCAGCTCACCAAGGGTAGGGGACCTCGGTGAGCAGTTCTTC
13	NA	TRBD1	TRBV10-3	TRBJ2-7	CAIRGTGSDEQYF	TGTGCCATCAGGGGGACAGGGAGCGACGAGCAGTACTTC
13	NA	NA	TRBV6-6	TRBJ1-2	CASMAQEVYGYTF	TGTGCCAGTATGGCCCAAGAGGTATATGGCTACACCTTC
15	once	NA	TRBV24-1	TRBJ2-5	CATSDSRTDQETQYF	TGTGCCACCAGTGATTCTAGGACAGACCAAGAGACCCAGTACTTC
14	NA	NA	TRBV7-8	TRBJ1-4	CASSRDRSNEKLFF	TGTGCCAGCAGCAGAGACAGGAGTAATGAAAAACTGTTTTTT
14	many	NA	TRBV12-3/TRBV12-4	TRBJ1-5	CASSFWGSNQPQHF	TGTGCCAGCAGTTTTTGGGGGTCTAATCAGCCCCAGCATTTT
16	NA	NA	TRBV15	TRBJ2-1	CATSRDLGGSYNEQFF	TGTGCCACCAGCAGAGATTTAGGGGGCTCCTACAATGAGCAGTTCTTC
16	NA	NA	TRBV15	TRBJ2-5	CATSRDHILGIETQYF	TGTGCCACCAGCAGAGATCATATTTTGGGGATTGAGACCCAGTACTTC
15	NA	NA	TRBV7-8	TRBJ2-5	CASSLTNREGETQYF	TGTGCCAGCAGCTTAACGAACAGGGAAGGCGAGACCCAGTACTTC
14	NA	NA	TRBV7-9	TRBJ1-6	CASSLWDTNSPLHF	TGTGCCAGCAGCTTATGGGATACCAATTCACCCCTCCACTTT
17	many	NA	TRBV7-8	TRBJ2-7	CASSLAGPGRGPIEQYF	TGTGCCAGCAGCTTAGCGGGGCCTGGGAGGGGGCCGATCGAGCAGTACTTC
15	NA	TRBD1	TRBV10-1	TRBJ1-1	CASRETGGVDTEAFF	TGCGCCAGCAGAGAAACAGGGGGCGTGGACACTGAAGCTTTCTTT
16	NA	NA	TRBV19	TRBJ1-1	CASSLPGLAGGTEAFF	TGTGCCAGTAGTCTTCCGGGACTAGCGGGGGGCACTGAAGCTTTCTTT
14	NA	TRBD1	TRBV19	TRBJ2-5	CASSTTTGWETQYF	TGTGCCAGTAGTACCACGACAGGGTGGGAGACCCAGTACTTC
19	NA	TRBD1	TRBV7-2	TRBJ1-6	CASSQDPARTGASFSPFHF	TGTGCCAGCAGCCAAGACCCCGCCAGGACAGGGGCTTCGTTTTCACCCTTCCACTTT
15	NA	TRBD1	TRBV6-6	TRBJ2-7	CASRGGTGKTDEQYF	TGTGCCAGCAGGGGCGGGACAGGGAAGACCGACGAGCAGTACTTC
15	NA	NA	TRBV20-1	TRBJ1-2	CSARSPQGSNYGYTF	TGCAGTGCTAGATCCCCACAGGGTTCCAACTATGGCTACACCTTC
14	many	NA	TRBV5-1	TRBJ2-2	CASSLLWGTGELFF	TGCGCCAGCAGCTTGCTATGGGGAACCGGGGAGCTGTTTTTT
15	few	NA	TRBV10-2	TRBJ2-2	CASSGTMGDTGELFF	TGCGCCAGCAGTGGGACTATGGGGGACACCGGGGAGCTGTTTTTT
16	NA	NA	TRBV7-8	TRBJ2-3	CASSLNQRLKRDTQYF	TGTGCCAGCAGCCTAAATCAGAGATTGAAAAGGGATACGCAGTATTTT
11	NA	NA	TRBV20-1	TRBJ2-1	CSASDPNEQFF	TGCAGTGCTAGTGATCCAAATGAGCAGTTCTTC
16	many	NA	TRBV9	TRBJ2-3	CASSVEAGANTDTQYF	TGTGCCAGCAGCGTAGAGGCGGGGGCGAACACAGATACGCAGTATTTT
14	few	NA	TRBV9	TRBJ2-5	CASSDPYREETQYF	TGTGCCAGCAGCGACCCTTACAGGGAAGAGACCCAGTACTTC
14	NA	NA	TRBV5-1	TRBJ1-6	CASSLGGADSPLHF	TGCGCCAGCAGCTTGGGCGGGGCCGACTCACCCCTCCACTTT
15	NA	TRBD1	TRBV5-1	TRBJ2-1	CASSLQRTGGSEQFF	TGCGCCAGCAGCTTGCAAAGGACAGGAGGTAGTGAGCAGTTCTTC
15	NA	TRBD1	TRBV7-3	TRBJ2-1	CASSLWDSPYNEQFF	TGTGCCAGCAGCTTATGGGACAGTCCCTACAATGAGCAGTTCTTC
14	NA	NA	TRBV6-5	TRBJ1-6	CASSETHNNSPLHF	TGTGCCAGCAGTGAGACTCATAACAATTCACCCCTCCACTTT
16	few	TRBD1	TRBV10-1	TRBJ1-1	CASSEDRVKWRTEAFF	TGCGCCAGCAGTGAGGACAGGGTCAAGTGGAGGACTGAAGCTTTCTTT
12	NA	NA	TRBV5-1	TRBJ1-2	CASSLDSAQTAF	TGCGCCAGCAGCTTGGATTCGGCACAGACAGCCTTC
15	few	NA	TRBV7-9	TRBJ2-1	CASSTHILGSNEQFF	TGTGCCAGCAGCACCCACATCCTTGGATCTAATGAGCAGTTCTTC
11	NA	NA	TRBV6-1	TRBJ2-4	CASSAGEVQYF	TGTGCCAGCAGCGCCGGGGAAGTTCAGTACTTC
11	many	NA	TRBV10-3	TRBJ2-1	CAIGGPYEQFF	TGTGCCATCGGGGGGCCGTATGAGCAGTTCTTC
15	NA	TRBD1	TRBV27	TRBJ1-6	CTSSWGDRYNSPLHF	TGTACCAGCAGTTGGGGGGACAGGTATAATTCACCCCTCCACTTT
13	NA	TRBD2	TRBV7-2	TRBJ2-2	CASSARTSGELFF	TGTGCCAGCAGCGCCCGGACTAGCGGGGAGCTGTTTTTT
14	NA	TRBD1	TRBV20-1	TRBJ1-5	CSAPTGADNQPQHF	TGCAGTGCCCCGACAGGGGCGGACAATCAGCCCCAGCATTTT
16	NA	TRBD2	TRBV6-1	TRBJ2-3	CASSEVGSGGTDTQYF	TGTGCCAGCAGTGAAGTCGGTAGCGGGGGCACAGATACGCAGTATTTT
14	many	TRBD2	TRBV7-3	TRBJ2-1	CASSYGLAGNEQFF	TGTGCCAGCAGCTACGGACTAGCGGGGAATGAGCAGTTCTTC
16	NA	TRBD2	TRBV10-3	TRBJ2-2	CAISVLTSSNTGELFF	TGTGCCATCAGTGTATTGACTAGCTCCAACACCGGGGAGCTGTTTTTT
15	few	NA	TRBV6-6	TRBJ2-5	CASKRGAWGGETQYF	TGTGCCAGCAAACGGGGGGCATGGGGTGGAGAGACCCAGTACTTC
12	NA	NA	TRBV9	TRBJ1-2	CASSGTGNGYTF	TGTGCCAGCAGCGGTACAGGGAATGGCTACACCTTC
16	NA	NA	TRBV7-8	TRBJ2-5	CASSLEGGAYQETQYF	TGTGCCAGCAGCTTAGAGGGTGGGGCCTACCAAGAGACCCAGTACTTC
14	many	NA	TRBV7-2	TRBJ2-2	CASSFTGSTGELFF	TGTGCCAGCAGCTTTACCGGGAGCACCGGGGAGCTGTTTTTT
14	many	NA	TRBV5-5	TRBJ1-5	CASSGAGRNQPQHF	TGTGCCAGCAGCGGGGCGGGGAGGAACCAGCCCCAGCATTTT
15	NA	TRBD2	TRBV14	TRBJ2-1	CASSQASGGGTEQFF	TGTGCCAGCAGCCAGGCTAGCGGGGGGGGCACTGAGCAGTTCTTC
15	NA	NA	TRBV7-3	TRBJ2-1	CASSQMTGSYNEQFF	TGTGCCAGCAGCCAAATGACTGGCAGCTACAATGAGCAGTTCTTC
14	few	NA	TRBV2	TRBJ1-2	CASSEAGAFPLYTF	TGTGCCAGCAGTGAAGCAGGAGCCTTCCCCCTCTACACCTTC
14	NA	NA	TRBV9	TRBJ2-1	CASSVAGVGDEQFF	TGTGCCAGCAGCGTAGCGGGAGTAGGCGATGAGCAGTTCTTC
18	many	NA	TRBV5-1	TRBJ1-6	CASSLDIRVSPYNSPLHF	TGCGCCAGCAGCTTAGATATCAGGGTTTCTCCCTATAATTCACCCCTCCACTTT